The rows below give T cell receptor beta chains drawn from one sample of a study of blood T cell repertoires in COVID-19. Method: immunoSEQ multiplex PCR; TCRdb's copy keeps in-frame clones and lacks some. The sample contains 250,000 or so clones, around four fifths of which appear only once. What was sequenced was PBMCs or T cells enriched from blood (not recorded which). The receptors originated from a middle-aged woman who had been exposed to COVID-19. Both conserved end residues are part of each CDR3. The order of the fields is CDR3 DNA, CDR3 protein, D gene, clone size, CDR3 length, J gene, V gene. D genes are given only for firm matches. Clone sizes are given selectively: once, few, many, or a class where the clone is expanded.

TGTGCCAGCAACCGAGGCAGGGGGCCGGGCGAGCAGTACTTC	CASNRGRGPGEQYF	TRBD1	-	14	TRBJ2-7	TRBV2
TGCGCCAGCAGAGGGACAGGGGTGGACAACTATGGCTACACCTTC	CASRGTGVDNYGYTF	TRBD1	-	15	TRBJ1-2	TRBV5-1
TGTGCCAGCAGTCAACAGGGGGAACCCTACAATGAGCAGTTCTTC	CASSQQGEPYNEQFF	TRBD1	-	15	TRBJ2-1	TRBV6-4
TGTGCCAGCAGTTGGCAAATGTCACCCCTCCACTTT	CASSWQMSPLHF	-	-	12	TRBJ1-6	TRBV12-3/TRBV12-4
TGCGCCAGCAGCTCGGGTGATATACCCGGGACTGAGCTCGACTATGGCTACACCTTC	CASSSGDIPGTELDYGYTF	-	-	19	TRBJ1-2	TRBV5-1
TGTGCAAGTCGCTTAGGACCCCAGTGGAGGCGCGGCTACACCTTC	CASRLGPQWRRGYTF	-	-	15	TRBJ1-2	TRBV12-2
TGTGCCAGCTCACTCCATCCCCCAGCGGGGGGGCCGTGGGATACGCAGTATTTT	CASSLHPPAGGPWDTQYF	TRBD2	-	18	TRBJ2-3	TRBV18
TGTGCCAGCAGCACCCAGGGGGTAGAGGAAAAACTGTTTTTT	CASSTQGVEEKLFF	TRBD1	-	14	TRBJ1-4	TRBV6-5
TGCGCCAGCAGCCTGGAGTTTTTTGGGACAGGGAGAAACTCTGGGGCCAACGTCCTGACTTTC	CASSLEFFGTGRNSGANVLTF	TRBD1	once	21	TRBJ2-6	TRBV5-1
TGTGCCAGTACCGGGGTGGGGGGGGATTCACCCCTCCACTTT	CASTGVGGDSPLHF	-	-	14	TRBJ1-6	TRBV27
TGTGCCAGCTCACCCGTCCCCAGCGGGGTAACCACAGATACGCAGTATTTT	CASSPVPSGVTTDTQYF	TRBD2	-	17	TRBJ2-3	TRBV18
TGTGCCAGCAGCCAACAGAGGACTGAAGCTTTCTTT	CASSQQRTEAFF	-	-	12	TRBJ1-1	TRBV3-1/TRBV3-2
TGTGCCAGTAGTATAGGTCCGGGGAGGGATCAGCCCCAGCATTTT	CASSIGPGRDQPQHF	-	-	15	TRBJ1-5	TRBV19
TGTGCCAGCAGCCAAGGGAGCTCCTATAATTCACCCCTCCACTTT	CASSQGSSYNSPLHF	-	-	15	TRBJ1-6	TRBV6-5
TGTGCCAGCAGTAGGGGGCACTACAATGAGCAGTTCTTC	CASSRGHYNEQFF	TRBD1	-	13	TRBJ2-1	TRBV7-6
TGTGCCAGTAGTATCGGTGCGGCGGAATATTCACCCCTCCACTTT	CASSIGAAEYSPLHF	-	-	15	TRBJ1-6	TRBV19
TGTGCCAGTAGCCGTGGCCCGAGCGTAGCTAATGAAAAACTGTTTTTT	CASSRGPSVANEKLFF	-	few	16	TRBJ1-4	TRBV19
TGTGCCAGCAGCCTCACCACAGGGAACCAAGAGACCCAGTACTTC	CASSLTTGNQETQYF	-	-	15	TRBJ2-5	TRBV3-1/TRBV3-2
TGTGCCAGCAGAGGGAGCGGGGGTGCCTACGAGCAGTACTTC	CASRGSGGAYEQYF	TRBD2	once	14	TRBJ2-7	TRBV6-5
TGTGCCAGCAGTGAAACAGGAAATTCACCCCTCCACTTT	CASSETGNSPLHF	-	-	13	TRBJ1-6	TRBV6-4
TGTGCCAGCAGCTTAGCGCGGGGTGCTAGCACAGATACGCAGTATTTT	CASSLARGASTDTQYF	-	-	16	TRBJ2-3	TRBV13
TGTGCCAGCAGCCAACACCAGACTAGCGGGGGAACAGATACGCAGTATTTT	CASSQHQTSGGTDTQYF	TRBD2	-	17	TRBJ2-3	TRBV4-2
TGTGCCATCAGTTCCCAGGGGAGCTTTAACTATGGCTACACCTTC	CAISSQGSFNYGYTF	-	-	15	TRBJ1-2	TRBV10-3
TGTGCCAGCAGTTACAGGACCAGGGAAGCCAAAAACATTCAGTACTTC	CASSYRTREAKNIQYF	-	-	16	TRBJ2-4	TRBV6-2/TRBV6-3
TGTGCCAGCAGCTCTCGTCGGCTAGTCCCCTACAATGAGCAGTTCTTC	CASSSRRLVPYNEQFF	-	few	16	TRBJ2-1	TRBV7-8
TGCAGCGTTGAAGACTCAGGGGGAGGCTACACCTTC	CSVEDSGGGYTF	TRBD1	-	12	TRBJ1-2	TRBV29-1
TGTGCCAGCTATGACAGGGAGAACACTGAAGCTTTCTTT	CASYDRENTEAFF	TRBD1	-	13	TRBJ1-1	TRBV6-5
TGTGCCAGCGGGGCTTCCGACTCTGGAAACACCATATATTTT	CASGASDSGNTIYF	-	-	14	TRBJ1-3	TRBV3-1/TRBV3-2
TGTGCCAGCATCCTCGGGAGGGGTGCAGATACGCAGTATTTT	CASILGRGADTQYF	TRBD2	-	14	TRBJ2-3	TRBV6-6